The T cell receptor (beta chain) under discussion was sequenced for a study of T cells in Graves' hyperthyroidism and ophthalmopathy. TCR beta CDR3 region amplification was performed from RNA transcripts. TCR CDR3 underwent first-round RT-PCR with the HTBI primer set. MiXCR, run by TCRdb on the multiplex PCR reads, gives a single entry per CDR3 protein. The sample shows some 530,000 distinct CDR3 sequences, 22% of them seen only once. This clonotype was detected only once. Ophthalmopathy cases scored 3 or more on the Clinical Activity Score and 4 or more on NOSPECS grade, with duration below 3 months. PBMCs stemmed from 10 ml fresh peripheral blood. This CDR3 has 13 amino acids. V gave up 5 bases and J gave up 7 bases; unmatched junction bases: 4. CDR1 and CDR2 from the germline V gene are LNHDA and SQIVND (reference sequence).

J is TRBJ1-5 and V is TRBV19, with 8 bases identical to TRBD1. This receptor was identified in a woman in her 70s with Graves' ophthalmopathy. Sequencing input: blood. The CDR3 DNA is TGTGCCAGTAGTGAAAACAGGGGGCAGCCCCAGCATTTT. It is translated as CASSENRGQPQHF.